In its sample, the clone carrying this TCR beta chain was seen a few times. What it recognizes is unknown. The CDR3 is made up of 15 amino acids. Germline V gene data show CDR1 as LGHNA and CDR2 as YNFKEQ. The V gene lost 0 bases and the J gene lost 1 base, with 10 bases spanning the gap. The data were obtained in a study of Ad26.COV2.S vaccination and SARS-CoV-2 variants. Study as a whole: Intramuscularly, Ad26.COV2.S was given either once or twice, 56 days apart. Study conclusions and caveats: Vaccine recipients surpassed placebo recipients in spike-specific TCR breadth. TCR breadth and depth analyses may have underestimated total T cell responses.

The protocol was immunoSEQ multiplex PCR, while the TCRdb copy is restricted to in-frame clones and leaves out a portion. This table has fewer than 400,000 clones, 89% appearing once. Specified treatment: 15 to 20 received Ad26.COV2.S at low or high dose, single or two shots; roughly five received placebo; per-sample allocation not given. Day 63 after the first injection of vaccine or placebo was the sampling time. As its vector, the vaccine had Ad26, which expressed Wuhan-strain SARS-CoV-2 spike. This chain uses TRBV4-2 with TRBJ2-7; TRBD1 might be the D (5 bases). Sequenced material: peripheral blood, taken in a trial of Ad26.COV2.S vaccine versus placebo. The sequence came from a person aged 18 to 65 who received the Ad26.COV2.S COVID-19 vaccine or a placebo. The CDR3 here is CASSQEGQGSYEQYF. The CDR3, as DNA: TGTGCCAGCAGCCAAGAGGGCCAGGGTTCCTACGAGCAGTACTTC.